These T cell receptor beta chains were read from a single sample in a study of blood T cell repertoires in COVID-19. This table comes from immunoSEQ multiplex PCR, and its TCRdb copy is limited to in-frame clones, with some not included. The sample carries 150,000 to 200,000 clones, about 87% recorded once. Sequencing input: peripheral blood. The receptors were sampled from a man between 18 and 35 years old with active or convalescent COVID-19. Both conserved end residues are part of each CDR3. The order of the fields is V gene, D gene, clone size, J gene, CDR3 protein, CDR3 DNA. A D gene is named only where the DNA matches it firmly. Clone size is given for some rows only: seen once, a few or many times, or a class if the clone is expanded.

v_call: TRBV25-1
d_call: TRBD1
clone_size: NA
j_call: TRBJ2-7
cdr3_aa: CASSSPGQGLEEQYF
cdr3_nt: TGTGCCAGCAGTAGCCCGGGACAGGGTTTGGAGGAGCAGTACTTC

v_call: TRBV7-9
d_call: NA
clone_size: NA
j_call: TRBJ2-7
cdr3_aa: CASSPQGGSYEQYF
cdr3_nt: TGTGCCAGCAGCCCTCAAGGGGGCTCCTACGAGCAGTACTTC

v_call: TRBV27
d_call: TRBD1
clone_size: NA
j_call: TRBJ2-3
cdr3_aa: CASSFGTALGDTQYF
cdr3_nt: TGTGCCAGCAGTTTTGGGACAGCACTCGGAGATACGCAGTATTTT

v_call: TRBV28
d_call: NA
clone_size: NA
j_call: TRBJ1-5
cdr3_aa: CASAPRAGQVGQPQHF
cdr3_nt: TGTGCCAGCGCCCCCCGGGCAGGGCAGGTAGGTCAGCCCCAGCATTTT

v_call: TRBV12-5
d_call: NA
clone_size: few
j_call: TRBJ1-2
cdr3_aa: CASVLDSFYGYTF
cdr3_nt: TGTGCTAGTGTTCTGGACAGCTTCTATGGCTACACCTTC

v_call: TRBV7-7
d_call: NA
clone_size: NA
j_call: TRBJ2-1
cdr3_aa: CASSLSTGGNEQFF
cdr3_nt: TGTGCCAGCAGCTTATCCACAGGCGGAAATGAGCAGTTCTTC

v_call: TRBV4-3
d_call: NA
clone_size: NA
j_call: TRBJ1-2
cdr3_aa: CASSQDPPTILAGGYTF
cdr3_nt: TGCGCCAGCAGCCAAGACCCCCCCACAATATTGGCAGGAGGCTACACCTTC

v_call: TRBV11-1
d_call: NA
clone_size: NA
j_call: TRBJ2-2
cdr3_aa: CASSDLWANTGELFF
cdr3_nt: TGTGCCAGCAGCGATCTCTGGGCAAACACCGGGGAGCTGTTTTTT

v_call: TRBV29-1
d_call: NA
clone_size: NA
j_call: TRBJ2-2
cdr3_aa: CSVVGGDTGELFF
cdr3_nt: TGCAGCGTTGTCGGAGGGGACACCGGGGAGCTGTTTTTT

v_call: TRBV18
d_call: TRBD1
clone_size: once
j_call: TRBJ1-2
cdr3_aa: CASSPGQGPLGGYTF
cdr3_nt: TGTGCCAGCTCACCCGGACAGGGCCCCCTGGGTGGCTACACCTTC

v_call: TRBV19
d_call: NA
clone_size: NA
j_call: TRBJ2-3
cdr3_aa: CASSASQGGDTQYF
cdr3_nt: TGTGCCAGTAGTGCTAGTCAGGGCGGCGATACGCAGTATTTT

v_call: TRBV6-6
d_call: TRBD1
clone_size: NA
j_call: TRBJ1-1
cdr3_aa: CASSSSQTGANTEAFF
cdr3_nt: TGTGCCAGCAGCTCATCACAGACAGGGGCTAACACTGAAGCTTTCTTT

v_call: TRBV5-4
d_call: TRBD2
clone_size: once
j_call: TRBJ2-3
cdr3_aa: CASSLVGRGGTDTQYF
cdr3_nt: TGTGCCAGCAGCTTGGTTGGGCGGGGGGGTACAGATACGCAGTATTTT

v_call: TRBV5-6
d_call: NA
clone_size: NA
j_call: TRBJ2-1
cdr3_aa: CASSLGSGPYNEQFF
cdr3_nt: TGTGCCAGCAGCTTGGGTAGCGGCCCCTACAATGAGCAGTTCTTC

v_call: TRBV7-9
d_call: NA
clone_size: NA
j_call: TRBJ1-1
cdr3_aa: CAAGGRRTNTEAFF
cdr3_nt: TGTGCCGCGGGAGGCCGACGCACCAACACTGAAGCTTTCTTT

v_call: TRBV27
d_call: NA
clone_size: NA
j_call: TRBJ2-7
cdr3_aa: CASSGQSFYEQYF
cdr3_nt: TGTGCCAGCAGCGGACAGTCATTCTACGAGCAGTACTTC

v_call: TRBV7-9
d_call: TRBD1
clone_size: NA
j_call: TRBJ2-1
cdr3_aa: CASSPRGMSSYNEQFF
cdr3_nt: TGTGCCAGCAGCCCCAGGGGGATGAGCTCCTACAATGAGCAGTTCTTC

v_call: TRBV5-4
d_call: NA
clone_size: NA
j_call: TRBJ1-1
cdr3_aa: CASSFSGDWMAEAFF
cdr3_nt: TGTGCCAGCAGCTTCAGTGGGGACTGGATGGCAGAAGCTTTCTTT

v_call: TRBV25-1
d_call: NA
clone_size: NA
j_call: TRBJ2-1
cdr3_aa: CASSTSDPYNEQFF
cdr3_nt: TGTGCCAGCAGTACTTCTGATCCGTACAATGAGCAGTTCTTC

v_call: TRBV7-9
d_call: NA
clone_size: NA
j_call: TRBJ1-2
cdr3_aa: CASSSQGYTF
cdr3_nt: TGTGCCAGCAGCTCCCAGGGCTACACCTTC

v_call: TRBV6-1
d_call: TRBD1
clone_size: few
j_call: TRBJ1-2
cdr3_aa: CASSENRGYGYTF
cdr3_nt: TGTGCCAGCAGTGAAAACAGGGGCTATGGCTACACCTTC

v_call: TRBV7-4
d_call: NA
clone_size: NA
j_call: TRBJ1-3
cdr3_aa: CASTTPRGRIGNTIYF
cdr3_nt: TGTGCCAGCACCACCCCTCGAGGGAGAATAGGAAACACCATATATTTT

v_call: TRBV29-1
d_call: NA
clone_size: NA
j_call: TRBJ2-1
cdr3_aa: CSVRGNEQFF
cdr3_nt: TGCAGCGTTAGAGGCAATGAGCAGTTCTTC

v_call: TRBV5-1
d_call: TRBD1
clone_size: NA
j_call: TRBJ2-2
cdr3_aa: CASSPRTGWTGELFF
cdr3_nt: TGCGCCAGCAGCCCCAGGACAGGGTGGACCGGGGAGCTGTTTTTT

v_call: TRBV3-1/TRBV3-2
d_call: TRBD1
clone_size: NA
j_call: TRBJ2-1
cdr3_aa: CASSQMLGQGLLNEQFF
cdr3_nt: TGTGCCAGCAGCCAAATGCTCGGACAGGGCCTACTTAATGAGCAGTTCTTC

v_call: TRBV7-8
d_call: NA
clone_size: NA
j_call: TRBJ2-7
cdr3_aa: CASSGWSVAREQYF
cdr3_nt: TGTGCCAGCAGCGGATGGTCCGTAGCTAGGGAGCAGTACTTC

v_call: TRBV7-9
d_call: NA
clone_size: NA
j_call: TRBJ2-1
cdr3_aa: CASSATGSDAYNEQFF
cdr3_nt: TGTGCCAGCAGCGCAACCGGGTCAGATGCTTACAATGAGCAGTTCTTC

v_call: TRBV7-3
d_call: NA
clone_size: few
j_call: TRBJ2-7
cdr3_aa: CASSLAGSYEQYF
cdr3_nt: TGTGCCAGCAGCTTGGCGGGTTCCTACGAGCAGTACTTC

v_call: TRBV6-5
d_call: NA
clone_size: NA
j_call: TRBJ2-2
cdr3_aa: CASRGRQVNTGELFF
cdr3_nt: TGTGCCAGCAGGGGAAGACAGGTGAACACCGGGGAGCTGTTTTTT

v_call: TRBV4-1
d_call: NA
clone_size: few
j_call: TRBJ2-7
cdr3_aa: CASSQEPGLYEQYF
cdr3_nt: TGCGCCAGCAGCCAAGAGCCAGGGCTCTACGAGCAGTACTTC

v_call: TRBV19
d_call: TRBD1
clone_size: once
j_call: TRBJ2-3
cdr3_aa: CASRTAGGAADTQYF
cdr3_nt: TGTGCCAGTAGAACCGCAGGGGGTGCGGCAGATACGCAGTATTTT

v_call: TRBV5-1
d_call: TRBD2
clone_size: NA
j_call: TRBJ2-1
cdr3_aa: CASSLTSGNNEQFF
cdr3_nt: TGCGCCAGCAGCTTAACTAGCGGGAACAATGAGCAGTTCTTC

v_call: TRBV4-1
d_call: NA
clone_size: NA
j_call: TRBJ2-3
cdr3_aa: CASSQVVTGTDTQYF
cdr3_nt: TGCGCCAGCAGCCAAGTCGTAACGGGCACAGATACGCAGTATTTT

v_call: TRBV5-7
d_call: TRBD2
clone_size: NA
j_call: TRBJ2-3
cdr3_aa: CASSSPSGKNTDTQYF
cdr3_nt: TGTGCCAGCAGCTCACCTAGCGGGAAGAACACAGATACGCAGTATTTT

v_call: TRBV4-2
d_call: NA
clone_size: NA
j_call: TRBJ2-3
cdr3_aa: CASSERVSSTDTQYF
cdr3_nt: TGTGCCAGCAGCGAGAGGGTTTCTAGCACAGATACGCAGTATTTT

v_call: TRBV21-1
d_call: NA
clone_size: NA
j_call: TRBJ2-1
cdr3_aa: CASTSGSSYNEQFF
cdr3_nt: TGTGCCAGTACTAGCGGGAGCTCCTACAATGAGCAGTTCTTC

v_call: TRBV18
d_call: NA
clone_size: NA
j_call: TRBJ1-1
cdr3_aa: CASSPGGELAEAFF
cdr3_nt: TGTGCCAGCTCGCCCGGCGGGGAACTAGCTGAAGCTTTCTTT

v_call: TRBV6-4
d_call: TRBD1
clone_size: NA
j_call: TRBJ2-2
cdr3_aa: CASRQGANTGELFF
cdr3_nt: TGTGCCAGCCGACAGGGGGCGAACACCGGGGAGCTGTTTTTT

v_call: TRBV30
d_call: NA
clone_size: NA
j_call: TRBJ2-1
cdr3_aa: CAWRALDNEQFF
cdr3_nt: TGTGCCTGGAGAGCTTTGGACAATGAGCAGTTCTTC

v_call: TRBV3-1/TRBV3-2
d_call: NA
clone_size: few
j_call: TRBJ1-2
cdr3_aa: CASSQDIGVRGYTF
cdr3_nt: TGTGCCAGCAGCCAAGATATAGGGGTGCGGGGCTACACCTTC

v_call: TRBV2
d_call: NA
clone_size: NA
j_call: TRBJ1-1
cdr3_aa: CASRVNGEAFF
cdr3_nt: TGTGCCAGCAGGGTTAACGGTGAAGCTTTCTTT

v_call: TRBV3-1/TRBV3-2
d_call: TRBD1
clone_size: NA
j_call: TRBJ1-2
cdr3_aa: CASGRTGGADYGYTF
cdr3_nt: TGTGCCAGCGGACGGACAGGGGGCGCTGACTATGGCTACACCTTC

v_call: TRBV6-1
d_call: NA
clone_size: NA
j_call: TRBJ1-2
cdr3_aa: CASSDSGGNYGYTF
cdr3_nt: TGTGCCAGCAGTGATAGCGGGGGCAACTATGGCTACACCTTC

v_call: TRBV7-9
d_call: TRBD1
clone_size: NA
j_call: TRBJ1-5
cdr3_aa: CASSSDRVGLNQHF
cdr3_nt: TGTGCCAGCAGCTCCGACAGGGTGGGGTTGAACCAGCATTTT

v_call: TRBV5-4
d_call: NA
clone_size: NA
j_call: TRBJ1-2
cdr3_aa: CASSLTGGSVDGYTF
cdr3_nt: TGTGCCAGCAGCTTGACGGGAGGATCTGTAGATGGCTACACCTTC

v_call: TRBV9
d_call: TRBD1
clone_size: NA
j_call: TRBJ1-5
cdr3_aa: CASSSMGTENQPQHF
cdr3_nt: TGTGCCAGCAGCTCTATGGGGACAGAAAATCAGCCCCAGCATTTT

v_call: TRBV18
d_call: TRBD2
clone_size: once
j_call: TRBJ2-3
cdr3_aa: CASSLEGLAGTDTQYF
cdr3_nt: TGTGCCAGCTCGCTTGAGGGACTAGCGGGCACAGATACGCAGTATTTT

v_call: TRBV24-1
d_call: TRBD2
clone_size: NA
j_call: TRBJ2-1
cdr3_aa: CATSDPGQRGGVHEQFF
cdr3_nt: TGTGCCACCAGTGACCCTGGCCAGCGGGGGGGCGTTCATGAGCAGTTCTTC

v_call: TRBV5-5
d_call: TRBD1
clone_size: NA
j_call: TRBJ1-5
cdr3_aa: CASSLEGANQPQHF
cdr3_nt: TGTGCCAGCAGCTTGGAGGGGGCCAATCAGCCCCAGCATTTT

v_call: TRBV27
d_call: TRBD2
clone_size: NA
j_call: TRBJ2-3
cdr3_aa: CASSLEASGTTDTQYF
cdr3_nt: TGTGCCAGCAGTTTGGAGGCTAGCGGGACCACAGATACGCAGTATTTT

v_call: TRBV19
d_call: TRBD2
clone_size: NA
j_call: TRBJ2-1
cdr3_aa: CASTPRGAGSDEQFF
cdr3_nt: TGTGCCAGTACCCCAAGGGGAGCGGGGTCGGATGAGCAGTTCTTC

v_call: TRBV2
d_call: NA
clone_size: NA
j_call: TRBJ1-5
cdr3_aa: CASSLEGISQPQHF
cdr3_nt: TGTGCCAGCAGTTTGGAGGGAATTTCTCAGCCCCAGCATTTT

v_call: TRBV12-3/TRBV12-4
d_call: NA
clone_size: once
j_call: TRBJ1-1
cdr3_aa: CASRWGGTEAFF
cdr3_nt: TGTGCCAGCAGGTGGGGGGGCACTGAAGCTTTCTTT

v_call: TRBV6-5
d_call: TRBD1
clone_size: NA
j_call: TRBJ2-2
cdr3_aa: CASSVGQAYTGELFF
cdr3_nt: TGTGCCAGCAGCGTCGGACAGGCATACACCGGGGAGCTGTTTTTT